Listed here are 7 T cell receptor beta chains from one sample, sequenced in a study of tumor-infiltrating lymphocytes in primary liver carcinoma. The input was around 0.5 ug total RNA; TCR beta cDNA was made from it with a constant-region primer. Three nested multiplex PCR rounds, a slightly modified ARM-PCR, produced the libraries for TCR beta. It was with TRBV1-TRBV30 forward primers and a C-beta reverse primer that the first two PCR rounds were run, at around 10 cycles each. TCRdb passed the multiplex PCR reads through MiXCR, listing each CDR3 protein once. The sample records 300,000 to 350,000 distinct CDR3 sequences, around 60% being singletons. Blood RNA came from unsorted whole blood; germline DNA was also extracted. Sequenced input: peripheral blood. Receptor source: a man between 35 and 55 years old with primary liver carcinoma and hepatitis B virus infection.

This rearrangement joins TRBV28 to TRBJ2-3, with D possibly matching TRBD2 (7 bases). V shed 11 bases and J shed 6 bases, with 18 bases lying between them. This CDR3 has 13 amino acids. CDR1 is MDHEN and CDR2 is SYDVKM in the germline V gene. For the CDR3, the DNA is TGTGCCTCTACACGCGGGGGCATCGATACGCAGTATTTT. Amino acids: CASTRGGIDTQYF.

V is TRBV11-2 and J is TRBJ2-2, with TRBD2 as a possible D gene (5 bases). Germline V gene lookup returns CDR1 SGHAT and CDR2 FQNNGV. The CDR3 is made up of 15 amino acids. Trimming took 0 bases from V and 14 from J, leaving 19 bases between them. The CDR3 sequence is CASSLEIGLTGNLFF. The CDR3 DNA reads as TGTGCCAGCAGCTTAGAAATCGGTTTGACCGGGAACCTGTTTTTT.

In regard to this clonotype: One end of the junction varies from germline; a read error may be responsible. The chain joins TRBV4-1 to TRBJ2-1, with TRBD1 identical over 8 bases. Germline CDR1 and CDR2: MGHRA and YSYEKL. The CDR3 consists of 15 residues. The CDR3 DNA reads as TGCGTCAGCAGTGTAGGGATACAGGGGGAAAATGAGCAGTTCTTC. As protein: CVSSVGIQGENEQFF.

In the case of this clonotype: The conserved final phenylalanine or tryptophan is absent from the CDR3, which likely points to a read error. V gene TRBV12-3 or TRBV12-4 combines with J gene TRBJ2-2; 9 nucleotides agree with TRBD1. The CDR3 has 16 residues. With V trimmed by 6 bases and J by 3 bases, 8 bases remained unmatched. CDR3 bases: TGTGCCAGCAGAACGCACAGGGGGCAGGACACCGGGGAGCTGTTTTCT. Translating gives CASRTHRGQDTGELFS.

Comments on this clonotype: Likely a read error: the CDR3 ends without its conserved phenylalanine or tryptophan. The V and J genes are TRBV5-1 and TRBJ2-7, with 8 bases lining up with TRBD1. The ends lost 5 bases at V and 0 bases at J; junction bases unmatched: 4. This CDR3 is 14 amino acids long. CDR1 and CDR2 (germline): SGHRS, YFSETQ. DNA of the CDR3: TGCGCCAGCAGGGGCGGGACAGGCTCCTACGAGCAGTACATC. Translated: CASRGGTGSYEQYI.

A remark on this clonotype: Just one base apart from a much larger clone, this may be a read error. The gene calls are TRBV4-3 and TRBJ1-1; a weak D match, TRBD1 (5 bases). CDR3 size: 15 residues. Germline values: CDR1 LGHNA, CDR2 YSLEER. CDR3 amino acids: CASSQQQGMNTETFF. CDR3 nucleotides: TGCGCCAGCAGCCAACAGCAGGGAATGAACACTGAAACTTTCTTT.

A word on this clonotype: This may arise from a read error, as a much more abundant clone is one base away. J is TRBJ1-2 and V is TRBV11-2; 8 nucleotides agree with TRBD1. The germline V gene encodes CDR1 SGHAT and CDR2 FQNNGV. This CDR3 has 16 residues. The CDR3 nucleotides read TGCGCCAGCAGCCATGACGCGACAGGGGAGAACTATGGCTACACCTTC. Translated: CASSHDATGENYGYTF. Full variable domain (rest looked up from reference TRBV11-2 and TRBJ1-2): EAGVAQSPRYKIIEKRQSVAFWCNPISGHATLYWYQQILGQGPKLLIQFQNNGVVDDSQLPKDRFSAERLKGVDSTLKIQPAKLEDSAVYLCASSHDATGENYGYTFGSGTRLTVV.